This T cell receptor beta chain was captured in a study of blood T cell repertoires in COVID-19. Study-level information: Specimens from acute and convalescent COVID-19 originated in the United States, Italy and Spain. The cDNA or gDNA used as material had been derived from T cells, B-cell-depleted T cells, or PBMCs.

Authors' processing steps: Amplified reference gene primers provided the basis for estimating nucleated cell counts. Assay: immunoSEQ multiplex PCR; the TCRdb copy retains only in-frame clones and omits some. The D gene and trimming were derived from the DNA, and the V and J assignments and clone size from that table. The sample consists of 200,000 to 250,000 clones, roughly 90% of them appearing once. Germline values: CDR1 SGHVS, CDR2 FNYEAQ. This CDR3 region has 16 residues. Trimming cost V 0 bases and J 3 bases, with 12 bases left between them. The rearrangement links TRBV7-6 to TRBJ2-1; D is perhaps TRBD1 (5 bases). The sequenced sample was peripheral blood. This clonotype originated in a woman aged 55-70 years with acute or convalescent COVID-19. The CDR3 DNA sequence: TGTGCCAGCAGCTTAGCCCCGGACACGTACTACAATGAGCAGTTCTTC. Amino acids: CASSLAPDTYYNEQFF.